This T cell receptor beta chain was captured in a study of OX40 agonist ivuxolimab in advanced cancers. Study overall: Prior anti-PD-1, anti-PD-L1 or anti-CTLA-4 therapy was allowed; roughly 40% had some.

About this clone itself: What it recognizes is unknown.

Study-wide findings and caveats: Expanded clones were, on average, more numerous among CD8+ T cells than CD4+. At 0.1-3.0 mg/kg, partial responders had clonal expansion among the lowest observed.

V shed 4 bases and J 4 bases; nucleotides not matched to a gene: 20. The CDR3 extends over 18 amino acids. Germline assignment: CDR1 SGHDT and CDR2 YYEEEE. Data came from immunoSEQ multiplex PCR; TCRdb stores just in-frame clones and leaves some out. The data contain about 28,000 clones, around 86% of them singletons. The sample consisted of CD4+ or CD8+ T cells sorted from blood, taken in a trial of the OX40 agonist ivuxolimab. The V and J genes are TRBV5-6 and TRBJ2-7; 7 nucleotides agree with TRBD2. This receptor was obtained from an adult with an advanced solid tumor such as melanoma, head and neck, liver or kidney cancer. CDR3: CASSPSDAGVGSEYEQYF. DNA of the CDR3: TGTGCCAGCAGCCCATCGGACGCGGGAGTGGGTTCGGAATACGAGCAGTACTTC. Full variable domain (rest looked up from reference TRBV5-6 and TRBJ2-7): DAGVTQSPTHLIKTRGQQVTLRCSPKSGHDTVSWYQQALGQGPQFIFQYYEEEERQRGNFPDRFSGHQFPNYSSELNVNALLLGDSALYLCASSPSDAGVGSEYEQYFGPGTRLTVT.